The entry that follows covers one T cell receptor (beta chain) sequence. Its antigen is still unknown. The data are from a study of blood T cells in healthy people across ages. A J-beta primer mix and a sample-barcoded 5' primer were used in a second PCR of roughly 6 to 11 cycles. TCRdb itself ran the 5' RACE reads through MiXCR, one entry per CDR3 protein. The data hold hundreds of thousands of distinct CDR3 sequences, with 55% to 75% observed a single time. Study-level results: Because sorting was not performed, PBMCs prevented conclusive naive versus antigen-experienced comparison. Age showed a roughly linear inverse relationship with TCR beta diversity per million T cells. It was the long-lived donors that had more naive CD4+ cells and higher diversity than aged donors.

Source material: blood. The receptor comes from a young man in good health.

The CDR3 loop reads CASSSGGQEKLFF. Here the CDR3 DNA reads TGTGCCAGCAGCTCAGGGGGCCAAGAAAAACTGTTTTTT. This chain links TRBV7-2 with TRBJ1-4; 8 nucleotides line up with TRBD1. Per the germline V gene, CDR1 is SGHTA and CDR2 is FQGNSA. This CDR3 contains 13 residues. Trimming at V came to 4 bases and at J to 8 bases, leaving 3 bases not matched to a gene.